This T cell receptor (beta chain) came from a study of blood T cell repertoires in COVID-19. Across the whole study: From the United States, Italy and Spain came samples of acute and convalescent COVID-19.

Only in-frame clones appear in the TCRdb table, and some are missing; sequencing was by immunoSEQ multiplex PCR. The sample contains fewer than 200,000 clones, roughly 85% of which appear only once. This clone was recorded once. The CDR3 has 15 residues. The trim removed 4 bases at V and 0 bases at J, leaving 5 bases unmatched. Germline loops: CDR1 SGHNT, CDR2 YYREEE (reference sequence). V and J are TRBV5-4 and TRBJ1-2; 8 nucleotides align to TRBD1. The specimen sequenced was peripheral blood. The TCR sequence derives from a man aged 35-49 years with acute or convalescent COVID-19. The DNA for the CDR3 is TGTGCCAGCAGCCGACAGGGGCAGGCTAACTATGGCTACACCTTC. Amino acids: CASSRQGQANYGYTF.